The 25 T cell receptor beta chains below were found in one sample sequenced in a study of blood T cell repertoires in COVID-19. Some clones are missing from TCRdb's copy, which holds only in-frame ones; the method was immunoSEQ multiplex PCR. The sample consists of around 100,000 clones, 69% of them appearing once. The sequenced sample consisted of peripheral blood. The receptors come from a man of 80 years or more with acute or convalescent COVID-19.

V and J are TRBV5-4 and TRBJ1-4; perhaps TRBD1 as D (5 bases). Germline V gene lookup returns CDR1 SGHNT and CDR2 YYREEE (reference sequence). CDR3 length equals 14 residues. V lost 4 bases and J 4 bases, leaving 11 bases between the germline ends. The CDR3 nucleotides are TGTGCCAGCAGCAGAACAGGAAATAATGAAAAACTGTTTTTT. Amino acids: CASSRTGNNEKLFF.

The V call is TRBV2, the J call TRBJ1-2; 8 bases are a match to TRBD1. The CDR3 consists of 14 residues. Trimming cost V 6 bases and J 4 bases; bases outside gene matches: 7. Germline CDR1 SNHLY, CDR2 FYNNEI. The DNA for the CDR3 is TGTGCCAGCAGACCGGGACAGGAGGTCTATGGCTACACCTTC. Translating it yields CASRPGQEVYGYTF.

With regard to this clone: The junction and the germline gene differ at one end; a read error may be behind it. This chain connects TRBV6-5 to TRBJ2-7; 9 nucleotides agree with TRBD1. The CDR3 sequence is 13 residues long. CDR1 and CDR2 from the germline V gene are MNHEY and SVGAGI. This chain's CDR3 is CASRTGGSSEQYF. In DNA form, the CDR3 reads TGTGCCAGCAGGACAGGGGGTTCCTCCGAGCAGTACTTC.

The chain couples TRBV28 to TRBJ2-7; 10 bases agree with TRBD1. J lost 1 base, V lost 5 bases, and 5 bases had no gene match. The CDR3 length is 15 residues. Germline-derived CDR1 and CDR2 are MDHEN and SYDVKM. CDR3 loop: CASSVGTGASYEQYF. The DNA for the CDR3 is TGTGCCAGCAGTGTCGGGACAGGGGCATCCTACGAGCAGTACTTC.

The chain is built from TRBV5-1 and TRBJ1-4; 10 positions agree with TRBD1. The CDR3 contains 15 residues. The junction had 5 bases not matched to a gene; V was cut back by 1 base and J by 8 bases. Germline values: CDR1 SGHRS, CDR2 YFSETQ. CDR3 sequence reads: CASSLPTGGREKLFF. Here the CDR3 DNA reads TGCGCCAGCAGCTTGCCGACAGGGGGCAGGGAAAAACTGTTTTTT.

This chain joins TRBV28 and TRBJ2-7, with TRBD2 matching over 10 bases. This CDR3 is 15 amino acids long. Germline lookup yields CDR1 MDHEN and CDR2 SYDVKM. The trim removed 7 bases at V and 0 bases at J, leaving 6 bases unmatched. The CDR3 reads CASTTSSGSSYEQYF. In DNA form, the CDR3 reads TGTGCCAGCACCACTTCTAGCGGGAGCTCCTACGAGCAGTACTTC.

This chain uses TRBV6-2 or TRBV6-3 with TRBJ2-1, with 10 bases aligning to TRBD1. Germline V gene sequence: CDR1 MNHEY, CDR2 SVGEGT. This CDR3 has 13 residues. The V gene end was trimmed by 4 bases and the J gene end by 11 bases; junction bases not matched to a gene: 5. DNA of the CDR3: TGTGCCAGCAGTTGGGACAGGGGAGGCCAGCAGTTCTTC. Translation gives CASSWDRGGQQFF.

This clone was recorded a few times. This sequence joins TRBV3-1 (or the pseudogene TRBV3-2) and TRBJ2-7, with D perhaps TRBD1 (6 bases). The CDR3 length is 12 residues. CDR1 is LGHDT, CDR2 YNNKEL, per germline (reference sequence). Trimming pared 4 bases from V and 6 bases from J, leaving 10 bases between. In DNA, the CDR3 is TGTGCCAGCAGCCGGGGACACTCCGAGCAGTACTTC. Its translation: CASSRGHSEQYF.

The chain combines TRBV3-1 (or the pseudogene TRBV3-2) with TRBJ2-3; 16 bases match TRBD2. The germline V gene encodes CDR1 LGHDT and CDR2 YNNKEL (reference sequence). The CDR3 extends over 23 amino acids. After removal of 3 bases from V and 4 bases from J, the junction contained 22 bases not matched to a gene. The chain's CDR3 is CASSHRYRGTSGRVPITPDTQYF. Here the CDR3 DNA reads TGTGCCAGCAGCCACAGATACCGGGGGACTAGCGGGAGGGTTCCCATTACGCCAGATACGCAGTATTTT.

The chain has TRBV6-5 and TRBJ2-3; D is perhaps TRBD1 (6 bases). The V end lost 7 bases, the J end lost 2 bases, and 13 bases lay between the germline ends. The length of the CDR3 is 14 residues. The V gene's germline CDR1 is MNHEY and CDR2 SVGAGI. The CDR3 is CASNQQGYTDTQYF. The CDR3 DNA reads TGTGCCAGCAACCAACAGGGTTACACAGATACGCAGTATTTT.

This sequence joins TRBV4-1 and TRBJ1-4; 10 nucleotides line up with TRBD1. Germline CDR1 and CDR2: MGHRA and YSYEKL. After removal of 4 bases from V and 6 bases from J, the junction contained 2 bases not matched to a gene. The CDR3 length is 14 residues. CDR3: CASSPDRGYEKLFF. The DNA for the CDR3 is TGCGCCAGCAGCCCGGACAGGGGGTATGAAAAACTGTTTTTT.

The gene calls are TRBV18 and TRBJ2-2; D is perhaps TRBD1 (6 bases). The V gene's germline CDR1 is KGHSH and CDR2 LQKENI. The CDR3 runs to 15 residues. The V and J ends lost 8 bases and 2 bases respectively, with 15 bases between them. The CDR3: CASGLQGPNTGELFF. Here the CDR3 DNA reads TGTGCCAGCGGTCTTCAGGGGCCTAACACCGGGGAGCTGTTTTTT.

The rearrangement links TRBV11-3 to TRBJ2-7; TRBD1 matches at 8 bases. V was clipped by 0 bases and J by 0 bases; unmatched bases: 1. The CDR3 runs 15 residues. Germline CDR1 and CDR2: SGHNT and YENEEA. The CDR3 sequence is CASSLDRGPSYEQYF. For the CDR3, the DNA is TGTGCCAGCAGCTTAGACAGGGGGCCCTCCTACGAGCAGTACTTC.

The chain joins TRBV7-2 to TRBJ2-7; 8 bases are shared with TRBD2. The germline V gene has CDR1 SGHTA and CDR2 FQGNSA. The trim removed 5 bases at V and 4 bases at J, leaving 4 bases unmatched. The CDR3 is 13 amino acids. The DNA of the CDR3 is TGTGCCAGCAGCCCCCGGGGGGGGTACGAGCAGTACTTC. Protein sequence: CASSPRGGYEQYF. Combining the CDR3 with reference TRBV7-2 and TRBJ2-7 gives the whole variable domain GAGVSQSPSNKVTEKGKDVELRCDPISGHTALYWYRQSLGQGLEFLIYFQGNSAPDKSGLPSDRFSAERTGGSVSTLTIQRTQQEDSAVYLCASSPRGGYEQYFGPGTRLTVT.

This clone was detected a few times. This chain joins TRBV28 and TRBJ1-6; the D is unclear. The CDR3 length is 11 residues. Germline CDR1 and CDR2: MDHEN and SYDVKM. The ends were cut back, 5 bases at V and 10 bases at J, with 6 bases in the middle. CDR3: CASSGGSPLHF. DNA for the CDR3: TGTGCCAGCAGTGGAGGGTCACCCCTCCACTTT.

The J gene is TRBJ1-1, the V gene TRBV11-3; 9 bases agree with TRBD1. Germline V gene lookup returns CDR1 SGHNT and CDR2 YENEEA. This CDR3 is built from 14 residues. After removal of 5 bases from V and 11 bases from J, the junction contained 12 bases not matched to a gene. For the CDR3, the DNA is TGTGCCAGCAGCCTAACGGGACAGGGACAGCGCGCTTTCTTT. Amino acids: CASSLTGQGQRAFF.

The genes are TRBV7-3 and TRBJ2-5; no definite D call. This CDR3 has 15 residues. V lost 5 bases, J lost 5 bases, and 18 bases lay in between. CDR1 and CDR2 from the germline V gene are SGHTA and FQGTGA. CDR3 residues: CASSPRVGSGETQYF. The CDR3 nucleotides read TGTGCCAGCAGCCCCCGAGTGGGTTCCGGGGAGACCCAGTACTTC.

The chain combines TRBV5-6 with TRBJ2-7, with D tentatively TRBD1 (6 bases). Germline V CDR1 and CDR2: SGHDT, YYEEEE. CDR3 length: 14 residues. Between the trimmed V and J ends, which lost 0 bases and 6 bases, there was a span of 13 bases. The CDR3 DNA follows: TGTGCCAGCAGCTTGGGGGACAATCTTCTCGAGCAGTACTTC. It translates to CASSLGDNLLEQYF.

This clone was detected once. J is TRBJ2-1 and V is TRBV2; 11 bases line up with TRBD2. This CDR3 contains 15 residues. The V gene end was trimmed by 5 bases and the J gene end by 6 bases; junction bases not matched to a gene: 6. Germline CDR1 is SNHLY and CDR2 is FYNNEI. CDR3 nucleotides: TGTGCCAGCAGTACTAATAGCGGGAGGGTCAATGAGCAGTTCTTC. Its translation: CASSTNSGRVNEQFF.

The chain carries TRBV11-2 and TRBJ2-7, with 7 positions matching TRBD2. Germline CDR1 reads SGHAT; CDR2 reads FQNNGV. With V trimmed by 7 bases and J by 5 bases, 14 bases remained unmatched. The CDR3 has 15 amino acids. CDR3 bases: TGTGCCAGCAATCATGGACTCCAGCGGGATGACGAGCAGTACTTC. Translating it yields CASNHGLQRDDEQYF.

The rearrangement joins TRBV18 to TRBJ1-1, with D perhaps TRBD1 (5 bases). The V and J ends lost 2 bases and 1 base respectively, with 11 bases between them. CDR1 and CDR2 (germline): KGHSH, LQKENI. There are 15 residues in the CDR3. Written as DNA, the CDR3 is TGTGCCAGCTCACCAGGGCTGCAGGGGAACACTGAAGCTTTCTTT. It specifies CASSPGLQGNTEAFF.

As DNA, the CDR3 is TGTGCCAGCAGACGACAGGGGGTTGGCACTGAAGCTTTCTTT. As protein: CASRRQGVGTEAFF. The V call is TRBV27, the J call TRBJ1-1, with 9 bases matching TRBD1. The CDR3 contains 14 residues. Trimming cost V 6 bases and J 4 bases; bases outside gene matches: 6. Per the germline V gene, CDR1 is MNHEY and CDR2 is SMNVEV (reference sequence).

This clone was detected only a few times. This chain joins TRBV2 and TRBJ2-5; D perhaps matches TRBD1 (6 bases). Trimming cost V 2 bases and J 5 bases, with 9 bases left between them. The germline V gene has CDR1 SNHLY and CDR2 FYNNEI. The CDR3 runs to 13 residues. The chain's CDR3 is CASSETGLETQYF. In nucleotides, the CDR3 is TGTGCCAGCAGTGAAACAGGGCTGGAGACCCAGTACTTC.

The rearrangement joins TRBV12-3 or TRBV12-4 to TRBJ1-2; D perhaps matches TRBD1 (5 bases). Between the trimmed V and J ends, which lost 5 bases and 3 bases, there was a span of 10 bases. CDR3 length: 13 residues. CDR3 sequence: CASSQTVDYGYTF. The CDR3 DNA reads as TGTGCCAGCAGTCAGACAGTGGACTATGGCTACACCTTC.

CDR3 sequence reads: CASSQGGYEQYF. As DNA, the CDR3 is TGTGCCAGCAGCCAAGGGGGCTACGAGCAGTACTTC. This sequence joins TRBV6-5 and TRBJ2-7; D might be TRBD1 (6 bases). The V and J ends lost 6 bases and 3 bases respectively, with 9 bases between them. The CDR3 runs 12 residues. The germline V gene encodes CDR1 MNHEY and CDR2 SVGAGI.